One sample yielded the 22 T cell receptor beta chains listed below, sequenced in a study of T-cell reconstitution after alpha-beta-depleted transplantation in children. The TCRbeta library was prepared with unique molecular identifiers. TCRdb re-derived calls from the PCR reads in MiXCR, one entry per CDR3 protein. This table has about 1,000,000 distinct CDR3 sequences, about 31% appearing once. The specimen was PBMCs, mostly from graft donor cells, collected 360 days after TCRalphabeta/CD19-depleted stem cell transplant. The receptors here all came from a boy less than two years old who had a stem cell transplant for SCID, so the T cells may come from the graft donor.

This clonotype was seen a few times. The chain carries TRBV4-2 and TRBJ1-2; D is uncertain. This CDR3 has 12 residues. Trimming cost V 0 bases and J 7 bases, with 6 bases left between them. The V gene's germline CDR1 is LGHNA and CDR2 YNFKEQ. For the CDR3, the DNA is TGTGCCAGCAGCCAAGAAATGCGTGGCTACACCTTC. This translates into CASSQEMRGYTF.

This chain connects TRBV7-3 to TRBJ2-1; 11 bases align to TRBD2. The CDR3 runs to 17 residues. Germline V CDR1 and CDR2: SGHTA, FQGTGA. Trimming at V came to 1 base and at J to 7 bases, leaving 9 bases not matched to a gene. In DNA, the CDR3 is TGTGCCAGCAGCTTAAAGAGTCTAGCGGGGGGCGGGAATGAGCAGTTCTTC. It codes for CASSLKSLAGGGNEQFF.

The chain couples TRBV12-3 or TRBV12-4 to TRBJ2-1; 9 bases line up with TRBD1. The CDR3 is made up of 15 amino acids. The trim removed 3 bases at V and 5 bases at J, leaving 5 bases unmatched. The CDR3 is CASSFAGTGNNEQFF. CDR3 nucleotides: TGTGCCAGCAGTTTTGCCGGGACAGGGAACAATGAGCAGTTCTTC.

The CDR3 sequence is CSARDADSPSVYTQYF. In nucleotides, the CDR3 is TGCAGTGCTAGAGATGCGGACAGTCCTTCCGTCTATACGCAGTATTTT. V is TRBV20-1 and J is TRBJ2-3; tentative D call: TRBD1 (6 bases). Looked up from germline, CDR1 is DFQATT and CDR2 is SNEGSKA (reference sequence). The CDR3 has 16 amino acids. The V end was cut by 0 bases, the J end by 7 bases, with 20 bases between.

The chain uses TRBV4-3 and TRBJ1-2; tentatively, D is TRBD1 (5 bases). The CDR3 contains 14 residues. Germline-derived CDR1 and CDR2 are LGHNA and YSLEER. Trimming took 1 base from V and 4 from J, leaving 10 bases between them. The CDR3, as DNA: TGCGCCAGCAGCCAAGTAATTGGGGGCTATGGCTACACCTTC. Translation: CASSQVIGGYGYTF.

The CDR3 loop reads CASSYLARPQHF. The CDR3, as DNA: TGTGCCAGCAGTTACCTGGCGCGACCCCAGCATTTT. This chain links TRBV6-2 or TRBV6-3 with TRBJ1-5, with D unresolved. Germline values: CDR1 MNHEY, CDR2 SVGEGT. V was pared by 2 bases and J by 10 bases, with 9 bases between. CDR3 size: 12 residues.

The rearrangement uses TRBV12-3 or TRBV12-4 and TRBJ2-7; D unclear. The V end lost 2 bases, the J end lost 4 bases, and 9 bases lay between the germline ends. The CDR3 sequence is 13 residues long. CDR3: CASSLNTLYEQYF. DNA of the CDR3: TGTGCCAGCAGTTTAAACACCCTATACGAGCAGTACTTC.

The chain uses TRBV6-5 and TRBJ1-5, with 8 bases fitting TRBD1. Trimming removed 5 bases from V and 6 bases from J; junction bases left unmatched: 12. Per the germline V gene, CDR1 is MNHEY and CDR2 is SVGAGI. CDR3 length: 16 residues. This chain's CDR3 is CASSPSDRARGQPQHF. CDR3 nucleotides: TGTGCCAGCAGTCCCTCGGACAGGGCGAGGGGTCAGCCCCAGCATTTT.

V and J are TRBV12-3 or TRBV12-4 and TRBJ1-1; D possibly corresponds to TRBD1 (6 bases). The CDR3 totals 14 residues. V lost 8 bases to trimming and J lost 8 bases, with 21 bases between them. As DNA, the CDR3 is TGTGCCAGCGGTCGCTCGGACAGCAGACAAGAAGCTTTCTTT. Translation: CASGRSDSRQEAFF.

In this sample, this clonotype turned up a few times. The chain carries TRBV20-1 and TRBJ1-6; 8 nucleotides align to TRBD1. The CDR3 runs 16 residues. The V gene's germline CDR1 is DFQATT and CDR2 SNEGSKA (reference sequence). V trimming: 2 bases; J trimming: 5 bases; junction bases outside the gene matches: 8. CDR3: CSARLRQGLNNSPLHF. The CDR3 DNA sequence: TGCAGTGCTAGACTTCGACAGGGGTTAAATAATTCACCCCTCCACTTT.

This chain links TRBV7-9 with TRBJ2-2, with D hard to call. With 3 bases removed from V and 0 bases from J, the gap between germline ends came to 11 bases. The germline V gene has CDR1 SEHNR and CDR2 FQNEAQ (reference sequence). The CDR3 is 16 residues long. The CDR3 region is CASSLKVGSNTGELFF. Written as DNA, the CDR3 is TGTGCCAGCAGCTTGAAGGTCGGGTCGAACACCGGGGAGCTGTTTTTT.

This clonotype was seen only a few times. The V and J genes are TRBV11-2 and TRBJ2-7, with TRBD1 matching 7 bases. CDR1 is SGHAT and CDR2 is FQNNGV in the germline V gene. The CDR3 has 14 amino acids. V dropped 3 bases and J dropped 3; count of bases not matched to a gene: 5. CDR3 residues: CASSFGTENYEQYF. CDR3 nucleotide sequence: TGTGCCAGCAGCTTCGGGACAGAAAACTACGAGCAGTACTTC. Full variable domain (outside the CDR3, taken from reference TRBV11-2 and TRBJ2-7): EAGVAQSPRYKIIEKRQSVAFWCNPISGHATLYWYQQILGQGPKLLIQFQNNGVVDDSQLPKDRFSAERLKGVDSTLKIQPAKLEDSAVYLCASSFGTENYEQYFGPGTRLTVT.

CDR3: CASGTTGGVADTQYF. DNA for the CDR3: TGCGCCAGCGGAACGACAGGGGGAGTCGCAGATACGCAGTATTTT. This sequence joins TRBV4-1 and TRBJ2-3; 9 bases map to TRBD1. V shed 8 bases, J shed 4 bases, and the junction held 10 bases outside the gene matches. Germline V gene sequence: CDR1 MGHRA, CDR2 YSYEKL. There are 15 residues in the CDR3.

The V gene is TRBV20-1, the J gene TRBJ2-1, with 9 bases identical to TRBD2. Germline V gene sequence: CDR1 DFQATT, CDR2 SNEGSKA (reference sequence). The trim removed 5 bases at V and 0 bases at J, leaving 2 bases unmatched. This CDR3 is 14 amino acids long. For the CDR3, the DNA is TGCAGTGCTTTTAGCGGGGGCTCCTACAATGAGCAGTTCTTC. Its translation is CSAFSGGSYNEQFF.

There are a few counts of this clonotype. The chain couples TRBV30 to TRBJ2-2, with unresolved D. With 4 bases removed from V and 5 bases from J, the gap between germline ends came to 8 bases. CDR1 GTSNPN and CDR2 SVGIG come from the germline V gene (reference sequence). This CDR3 spans 12 amino acids. The CDR3 DNA reads TGTGCCTGGACAAGGGAAACCGGGGAGCTGTTTTTT. This translates into CAWTRETGELFF.

In this sample, this clonotype turned up a few times. The genes are TRBV12-3 or TRBV12-4 and TRBJ2-1, with D possibly being TRBD1 (5 bases). V was cut by 6 bases and J by 2 bases, with 20 bases left in between. The CDR3 contains 17 residues. As DNA, the CDR3 is TGTGCCAGCAGCCGTCACTCAGGGTCCCCAACCTACAATGAGCAGTTCTTC. It translates to CASSRHSGSPTYNEQFF.

This sequence joins TRBV7-3 and TRBJ2-5, with TRBD1 identical over 9 bases. Trimming cost V 3 bases and J 5 bases; bases outside gene matches: 7. The CDR3 is 15 amino acids. CDR1 and CDR2 from the germline V gene are SGHTA and FQGTGA. DNA of the CDR3: TGTGCCAGCAGCTTCAAACAGGGGGCTTGGGAGACCCAGTACTTC. Translating gives CASSFKQGAWETQYF.

This clonotype has only a few counts. This chain connects TRBV5-1 to TRBJ2-7; D ambiguous. The CDR3 length is 13 residues. Germline V CDR1 and CDR2: SGHRS, YFSETQ. The V gene lost 0 bases and the J gene lost 5 bases, with 9 bases spanning the gap. The chain's CDR3 is CASSLEGYHEQYF. In DNA form, the CDR3 reads TGCGCCAGCAGCTTGGAAGGGTACCACGAGCAGTACTTC. The variable domain in full, completed from reference TRBV5-1 and TRBJ2-7, reads KAGVTQTPRYLIKTRGQQVTLSCSPISGHRSVSWYQQTPGQGLQFLFEYFSETQRNKGNFPGRFSGRQFSNSRSEMNVSTLELGDSALYLCASSLEGYHEQYFGPGTRLTVT.

The rearrangement uses TRBV28 and TRBJ2-1; 9 positions agree with TRBD1. The CDR3 is 14 residues long. The V gene end was trimmed by 6 bases and the J gene end by 10 bases; junction bases not matched to a gene: 10. Germline CDR1 is MDHEN and CDR2 is SYDVKM. The CDR3 coding sequence is TGTGCCAGCAGCCGAGGGACAGGGCGATGGGAGCAGTTCTTC. Translated: CASSRGTGRWEQFF.

This clonotype was counted many times. The chain links TRBV7-9 to TRBJ1-1, with D tentatively TRBD1 (6 bases). Looked up from germline, CDR1 is SEHNR and CDR2 is FQNEAQ (reference sequence). Between the trimmed V and J ends, which lost 1 base and 3 bases, there was a span of 12 bases. CDR3 length: 15 amino acids. For the CDR3, the DNA is TGTGCCAGCAGCTTAGGGTACGACAGGTACACTGAAGCTTTCTTT. Its protein product is CASSLGYDRYTEAFF.

The chain employs TRBV15 and TRBJ2-7; D unclear. V was clipped by 3 bases and J by 1 base, with 10 bases between them. CDR1 is LNHNV and CDR2 is YYDKDF in the germline V gene (reference sequence). CDR3 length equals 14 residues. DNA for the CDR3: TGTGCCACCAGCAGGACATTCGAGTCCTACGAGCAGTACTTC. Its protein product is CATSRTFESYEQYF.

This clonotype was picked up a small number of times. V gene TRBV5-1 combines with J gene TRBJ2-7, with D possibly TRBD1 on 6 matching bases. This CDR3 spans 15 amino acids. V was clipped by 4 bases and J by 5 bases, with 19 bases between them. The germline gives CDR1 SGHRS, CDR2 YFSETQ. DNA for the CDR3: TGCGCCAGCAGCATTTGGCCCCGACAGGACAACGAGCAGTACTTC. The encoded protein is CASSIWPRQDNEQYF.